Below, one TCR beta chain is given with its context. These data belong to a study of somatic mutations in cytotoxic T cells in rheumatoid arthritis. V was trimmed by 6 bases and J by 4 bases, leaving 3 bases between them. This CDR3 has 11 residues. Germline V gene lookup returns CDR1 MNHNY and CDR2 SVGAGI (reference sequence). The protocol was immunoSEQ multiplex PCR, while the TCRdb copy is restricted to in-frame clones and leaves out a portion. The repertoire has approximately 24,000 clones, approximately 73% of them found once; the top ten carry around 10%. Input material: CD8+ T cells sorted from blood. This chain links TRBV6-6 with TRBJ2-2; no firm D call. This TCR was recovered from a woman aged 18-29 years in good health. This chain's CDR3 is CASSSTGELFF. CDR3 DNA: TGTGCCAGCAGCTCCACCGGGGAGCTGTTTTTT.